This T cell receptor (beta chain) was recorded in a study of T cells in women clearing cervical HPV infection. Study summary: Only a few women had HLA typing results available.

Deletions cut 2 bases from V and 8 bases from J, with 9 bases between. CDR1 is SEHNR and CDR2 is FQNEAQ in the germline V gene (reference sequence). The CDR3 is 13 amino acids. In the case of this clone: The antigen is not known. The CDR3 extends 3 residues past the end of the read, so its final part is completed from the germline J gene.

General study findings and limits: TRBV6-7 abundance was lower in cases than controls (roughly 0.11% versus 0.16%).

Data came from immunoSEQ multiplex PCR; TCRdb stores just in-frame clones and leaves some out. The sample table includes about 27,000 clones. The sequencing sample was made of blood buffy coat. V is TRBV7-9 and J is TRBJ1-4, with no clear D. This sequence was found in a woman between 18 and 70 years old with a cervical HPV16 infection that either progressed to CIN3+ or cleared (not recorded which). The CDR3 region is CASSLRVGEKLFF. The sequenced CDR3 bases are TGTGCCAGCAGCTTACGGGTAGGCGAAAAA.